This is a list of T cell receptor beta chains from one sample in a study of cytomegalovirus exposure and HLA in healthy donors. Clones were sequenced by immunoSEQ multiplex PCR, and TCRdb holds only the in-frame ones, with some missing. The table shows about 140,000 clones, with approximately 72% occurring only once. Source material: PBMCs. These receptors were collected from a man aged 35-49 years in good health and CMV-seronegative. Each CDR3 is given with its conserved first and last residue. D genes are given only for firm matches. Size is stated for part of the rows, as once, few or many counts, or as a class when the clone is expanded.

d_call,v_call,clone_size,j_call,cdr3_aa,cdr3_nt
-,TRBV9,-,TRBJ1-1,CASSVFEGNTEAFF,TGTGCCAGCAGCGTATTCGAGGGGAACACTGAAGCTTTCTTT
-,TRBV7-9,-,TRBJ2-1,CASSLGWREERVLNEQFF,TGTGCCAGCAGCTTAGGCTGGAGGGAGGAGCGGGTACTCAATGAGCAGTTCTTC
TRBD1,TRBV28,-,TRBJ1-5,CASKTGGGGNQPQHF,TGTGCCAGCAAGACAGGGGGAGGTGGGAATCAGCCCCAGCATTTT
-,TRBV5-4,-,TRBJ2-5,CASSLIADGETQYF,TGTGCCAGCAGCTTAATCGCTGACGGGGAGACCCAGTACTTC
-,TRBV30,few,TRBJ2-7,CAWSLSLYYEQYF,TGTGCCTGGAGTCTAAGCCTGTACTACGAGCAGTACTTC
-,TRBV6-1,-,TRBJ2-5,CASSDVPGGETQYF,TGTGCCAGCAGTGATGTCCCAGGAGGAGAGACCCAGTACTTC
-,TRBV5-1,once,TRBJ1-4,CASTPGGRDVEKLFF,TGCGCCAGCACCCCGGGGGGGAGAGACGTTGAAAAACTGTTTTTT
TRBD2,TRBV10-2,few,TRBJ2-3,CATRRGTSGPTDTQYF,TGCGCCACGCGGAGGGGGACTAGCGGACCCACAGATACGCAGTATTTT
-,TRBV27,-,TRBJ2-3,CASSPSSTDTQYF,TGTGCCAGCAGTCCCTCTAGCACAGATACGCAGTATTTT
-,TRBV10-3,-,TRBJ2-5,CAISESAERTQYF,TGTGCCATCAGTGAGTCGGCGGAGCGGACCCAGTACTTC
TRBD2,TRBV7-2,-,TRBJ2-7,CASSTFLAGGEQYF,TGTGCCAGCAGCACCTTTCTAGCGGGAGGCGAGCAGTACTTC
TRBD1,TRBV7-8,-,TRBJ2-7,CASSFGQGTEQYF,TGTGCCAGCAGCTTCGGACAGGGGACCGAGCAGTACTTC